The source of this TCR beta chain is a study of CD8 T cells in Susac syndrome (dated by TCRdb to between 2017 and 2020). Notes on the research overall: The study used repertoire sequencing to test whether antigen drove CD8+ T cell activation and differentiation in Susac syndrome. The full study reports these points: The number of individuals in the TCR sequencing and HLA analysis was recognized as being relatively small.

At the junction V is shortened by 0 bases and J by 6 bases, with 4 bases in between. There are 12 amino acids in the CDR3, from cysteine to phenylalanine inclusive. Only the CDR3 region is kept as DNA, spanning 36 bases read in frame from base 1. From the germline V gene, CDR1 is SGHRS and CDR2 is YFSETQ. Notes on this clonotype: The clone's antigen remains unknown. The sample holds no much larger clone one base away, and base qualities are not on file.

Peripheral blood CD8+ and CD4+ T cells from healthy donors, Susac syndrome patients and multiple sclerosis patients were profiled by high-throughput TCR beta sequencing. Healthy donors were age- and sex-matched controls. CD8+ TEMRA cells were enriched by FACS, while bulk CD8+ and CD4+ T cells were purified by magnetic negative isolation. Blood was collected in EDTA tubes and processed within 24 hours, with PBMCs isolated through density gradient centrifugation. PBMCs destined for TCR sequencing were cryopreserved in liquid nitrogen and later thawed in a 37 °C water bath. The sorted or isolated CD4+, CD8+ and CD8+ TEMRA cells had a purity of 90% or higher. RNA was extracted with the RNeasy kit and about 0.45 to 1 ug was reverse transcribed using random hexamers. The immunoSEQ multiplex PCR assay, which covers 54 Vbeta and 13 Jbeta segments, was used to amplify TCR beta CDR3 regions. Bias from PCR amplification was corrected by using a synthetic template baseline for primer optimization and for computational correction. The original methods were these. Reads were annotated to V, D and J genes per IMGT and analyzed with immunoSEQ Analyzer, keeping only productive sequences. Clonality was computed as one minus Shannon entropy normalized by log2 of the number of productive unique sequences. For each patient and control, public and private clones were evaluated among the 100 most prevalent clones. A clone was defined as Susac-specific if it was absent from the healthy and MS cohorts, from 1052 published viral clones and from other ImmuneACCESS disease sequences. TCRdb passed the public sequencing reads through fastp at Q25 and MiXCR, retaining productive beta sequences. Each record represents a unique CDR3 protein, reported with the most common genes and DNA among its rows. TCRdb, rather than the study authors, made the V and J calls. This sample has 150,000 to 200,000 distinct CDR3 sequences in its table, and just under 95% of those were observed once. The top ten clones comprise 0.13% of the sample.

The sequence was collected from a human donor in good health. Sequencing was carried out using CD4+ T cells from PBMCs. The chain uses TRBV5-1 and TRBJ2-1; the D gene lacks a confident call. The nucleotides read TGCGCCAGCAGCTTGGATTTCAATGAGCAGTTCTTC. Translation gives CASSLDFNEQFF.